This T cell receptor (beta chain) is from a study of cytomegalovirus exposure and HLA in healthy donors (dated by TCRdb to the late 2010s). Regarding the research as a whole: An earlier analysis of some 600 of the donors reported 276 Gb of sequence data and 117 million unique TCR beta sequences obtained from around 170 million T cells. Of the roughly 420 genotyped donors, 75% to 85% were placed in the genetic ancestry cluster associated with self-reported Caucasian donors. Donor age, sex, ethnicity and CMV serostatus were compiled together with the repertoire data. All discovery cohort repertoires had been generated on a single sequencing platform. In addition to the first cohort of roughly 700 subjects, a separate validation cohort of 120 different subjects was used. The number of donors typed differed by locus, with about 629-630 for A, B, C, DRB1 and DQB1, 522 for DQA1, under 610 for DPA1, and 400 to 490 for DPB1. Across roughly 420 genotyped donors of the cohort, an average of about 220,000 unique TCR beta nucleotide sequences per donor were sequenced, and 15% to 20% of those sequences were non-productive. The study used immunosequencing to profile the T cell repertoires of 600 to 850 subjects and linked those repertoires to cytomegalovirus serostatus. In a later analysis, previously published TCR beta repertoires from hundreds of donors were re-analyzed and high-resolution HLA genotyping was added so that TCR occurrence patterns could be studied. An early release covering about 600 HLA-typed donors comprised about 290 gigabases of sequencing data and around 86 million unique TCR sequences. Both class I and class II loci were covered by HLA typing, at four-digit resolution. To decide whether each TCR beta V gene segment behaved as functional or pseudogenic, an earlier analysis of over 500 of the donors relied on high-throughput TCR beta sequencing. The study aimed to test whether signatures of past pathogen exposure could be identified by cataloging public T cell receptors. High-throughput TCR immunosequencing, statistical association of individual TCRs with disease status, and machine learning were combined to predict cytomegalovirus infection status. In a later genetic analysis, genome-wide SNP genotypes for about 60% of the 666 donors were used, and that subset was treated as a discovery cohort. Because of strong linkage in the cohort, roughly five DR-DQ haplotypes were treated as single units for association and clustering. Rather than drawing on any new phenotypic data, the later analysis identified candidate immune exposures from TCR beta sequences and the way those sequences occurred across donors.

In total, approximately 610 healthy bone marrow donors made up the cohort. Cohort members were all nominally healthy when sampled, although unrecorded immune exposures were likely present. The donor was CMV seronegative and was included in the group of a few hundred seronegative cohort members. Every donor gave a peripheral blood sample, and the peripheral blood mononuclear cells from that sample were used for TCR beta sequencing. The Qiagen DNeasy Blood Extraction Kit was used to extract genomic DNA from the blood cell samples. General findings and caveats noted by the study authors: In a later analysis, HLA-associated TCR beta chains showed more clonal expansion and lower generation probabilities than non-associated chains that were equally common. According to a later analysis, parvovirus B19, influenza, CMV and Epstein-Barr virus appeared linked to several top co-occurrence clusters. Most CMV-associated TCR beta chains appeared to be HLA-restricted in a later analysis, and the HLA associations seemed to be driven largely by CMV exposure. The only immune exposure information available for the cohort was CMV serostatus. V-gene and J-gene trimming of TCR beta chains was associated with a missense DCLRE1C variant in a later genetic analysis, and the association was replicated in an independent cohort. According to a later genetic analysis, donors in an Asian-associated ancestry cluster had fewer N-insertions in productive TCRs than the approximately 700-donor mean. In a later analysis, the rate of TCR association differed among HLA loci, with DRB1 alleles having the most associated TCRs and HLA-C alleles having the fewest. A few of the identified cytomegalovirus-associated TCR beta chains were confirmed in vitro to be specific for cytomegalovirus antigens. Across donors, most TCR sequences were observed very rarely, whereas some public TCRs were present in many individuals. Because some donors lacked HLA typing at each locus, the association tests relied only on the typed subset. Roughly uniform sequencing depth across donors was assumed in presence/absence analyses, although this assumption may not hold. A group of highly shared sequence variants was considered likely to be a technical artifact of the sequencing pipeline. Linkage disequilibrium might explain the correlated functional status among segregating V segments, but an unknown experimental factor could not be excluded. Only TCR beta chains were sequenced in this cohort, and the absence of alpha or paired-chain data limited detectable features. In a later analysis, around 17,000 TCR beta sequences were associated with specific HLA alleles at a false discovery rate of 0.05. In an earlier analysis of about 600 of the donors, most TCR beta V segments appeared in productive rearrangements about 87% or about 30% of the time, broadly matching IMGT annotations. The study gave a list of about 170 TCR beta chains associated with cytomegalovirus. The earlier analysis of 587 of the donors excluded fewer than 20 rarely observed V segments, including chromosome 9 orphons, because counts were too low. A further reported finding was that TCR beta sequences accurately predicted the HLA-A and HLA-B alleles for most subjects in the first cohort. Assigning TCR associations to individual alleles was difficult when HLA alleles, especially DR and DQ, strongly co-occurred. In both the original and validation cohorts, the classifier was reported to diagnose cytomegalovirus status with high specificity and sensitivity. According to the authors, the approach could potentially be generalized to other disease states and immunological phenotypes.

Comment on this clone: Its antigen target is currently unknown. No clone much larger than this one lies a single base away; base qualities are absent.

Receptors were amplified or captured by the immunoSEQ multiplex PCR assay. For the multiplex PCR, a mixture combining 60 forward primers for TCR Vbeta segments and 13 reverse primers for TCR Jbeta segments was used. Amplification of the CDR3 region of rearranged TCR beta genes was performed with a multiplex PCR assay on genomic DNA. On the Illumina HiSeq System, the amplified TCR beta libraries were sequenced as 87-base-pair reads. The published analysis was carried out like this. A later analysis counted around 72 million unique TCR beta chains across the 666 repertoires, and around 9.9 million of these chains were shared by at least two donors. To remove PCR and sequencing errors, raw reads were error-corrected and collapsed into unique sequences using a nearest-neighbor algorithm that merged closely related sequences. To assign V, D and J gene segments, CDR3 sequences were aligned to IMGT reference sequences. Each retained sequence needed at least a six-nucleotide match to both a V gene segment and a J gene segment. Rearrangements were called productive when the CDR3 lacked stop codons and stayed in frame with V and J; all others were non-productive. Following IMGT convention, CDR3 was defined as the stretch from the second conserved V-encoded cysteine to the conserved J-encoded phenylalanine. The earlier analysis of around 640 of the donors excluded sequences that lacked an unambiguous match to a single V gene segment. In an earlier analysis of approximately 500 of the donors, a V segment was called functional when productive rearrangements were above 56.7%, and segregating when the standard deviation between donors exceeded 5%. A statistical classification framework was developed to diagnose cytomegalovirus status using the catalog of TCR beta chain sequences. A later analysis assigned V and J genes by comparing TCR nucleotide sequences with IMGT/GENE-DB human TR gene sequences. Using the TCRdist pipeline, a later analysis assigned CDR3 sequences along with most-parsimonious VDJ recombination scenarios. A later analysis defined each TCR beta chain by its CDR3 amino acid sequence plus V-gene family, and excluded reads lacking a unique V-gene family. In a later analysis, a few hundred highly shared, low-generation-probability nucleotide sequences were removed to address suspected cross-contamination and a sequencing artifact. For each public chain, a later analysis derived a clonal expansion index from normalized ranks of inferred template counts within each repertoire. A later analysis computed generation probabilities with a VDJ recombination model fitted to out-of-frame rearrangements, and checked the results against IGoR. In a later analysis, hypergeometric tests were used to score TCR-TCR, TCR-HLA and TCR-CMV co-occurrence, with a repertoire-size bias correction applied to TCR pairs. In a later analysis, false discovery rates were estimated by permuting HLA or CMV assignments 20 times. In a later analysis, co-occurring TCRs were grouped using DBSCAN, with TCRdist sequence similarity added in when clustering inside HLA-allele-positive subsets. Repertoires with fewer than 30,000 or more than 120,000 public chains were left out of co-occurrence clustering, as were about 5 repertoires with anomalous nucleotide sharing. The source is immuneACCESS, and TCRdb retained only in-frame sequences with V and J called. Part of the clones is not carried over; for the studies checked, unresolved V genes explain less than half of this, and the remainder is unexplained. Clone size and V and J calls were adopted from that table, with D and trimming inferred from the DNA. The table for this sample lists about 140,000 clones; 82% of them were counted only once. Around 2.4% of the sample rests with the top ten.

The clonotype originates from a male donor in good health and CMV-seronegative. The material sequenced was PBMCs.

The sequenced DNA: TGTGCCAGCAGTAGCGGGCCGGGGGAGCAGTACTTC. The resulting protein is CASSSGPGEQYF. In this chain, TRBV9 is recombined with TRBJ2-7; 7 nucleotides in the junction match TRBD2. Inclusive of the bounding cysteine and phenylalanine, the CDR3 is 12 residues long. The retained sequence is limited to the CDR3, 36 bases, with the frame set at the first base. According to the germline V gene, CDR1 reads SGDLS and CDR2 reads YYNGEE. Unmatched junction bases come to 6, with V trimmed by 5 bases and J by 7 bases.